This T cell receptor (beta chain) was recovered during a study of CXCR3-negative and CXCR3-positive naive CD8 T cells. The authors prepared UMI-labeled TRB cDNA libraries by 5' RACE. From the 5' RACE reads, TCRdb lists one entry per CDR3 protein and no DNA. This table holds some 25,000 distinct CDR3 sequences. This CDR3 comprises 14 residues. Germline-derived CDR1 and CDR2 are DFQATT and SNEGSKA (reference sequence). This clonotype is labeled medium-sized (0.01 to 0.1%) based on frequency. CD45RO-CCR7+CD27+CD95- expression identified naive CD8+ T cells. Sequenced: naive CXCR3- CD8+ T cells from blood. The subset denotes: CD45RO-CCR7+CD27+CD95- naive CD8+ T cells lacking CXCR3 (TNR3-). The clonotype comes from a human donor in good health. Some clones in this sample may be carry-over from other donors' samples. The chain uses TRBV20-1 and TRBJ2-7; the TCRdb call, TRBD1, lacks DNA for checking. The CDR3 is CSASPPGVDHEQYF.